These 12 T cell receptor beta chains came from one sample sequenced in a study of T cell repertoires in cytomegalovirus infection. Their antigens remain unidentified. TCRdb redid the calling of the reads with MiXCR, one entry per CDR3 protein. The table records about 68,000 distinct CDR3 sequences, approximately 22% of them present only once. Input material: PBMCs, sequenced either directly or after in vitro stimulation (not recorded which). The receptors here all came from a human donor in good health (CMV status not recorded). Some clones in this sample may be carry-over from other donors' samples.

This clonotype was observed a handful of times. V is TRBV14 and J is TRBJ2-1; unclear D gene. The CDR3 sequence is 14 residues long. Trimming pared 4 bases from V and 9 bases from J, leaving 16 bases between. Germline CDR1 reads SGHDN; CDR2 reads FVKESK. The CDR3 DNA reads TGTGCCAGCAGCCGGTCGGCTCTCCAAGGTGAGCAGTTCTTC. Translating it yields CASSRSALQGEQFF.

This clonotype was recorded many times. The chain has TRBV6-5 and TRBJ2-1; D is perhaps TRBD1 (8 bases). This CDR3 spans 15 amino acids. V lost 0 bases and J lost 8, with 14 bases in between. Germline CDR1 reads MNHEY; CDR2 reads SVGAGI. The CDR3 DNA follows: TGTGCCAGCAGTTACTCGACACAGGGGGGGGATGAGCAGTTCTTC. It codes for CASSYSTQGGDEQFF.

This clonotype was counted between two and nine times. The chain combines TRBV29-1 with TRBJ2-7; TRBD1 matches 7 bases. The CDR3 length is 13 residues. Trimming cost V 6 bases and J 5 bases; bases outside gene matches: 10. Per germline, CDR1 SQVTM and CDR2 ANQGSEA. CDR3 sequence reads: CSVLRQGPDEQYF. CDR3 nucleotide sequence: TGCAGCGTCCTCCGACAGGGACCGGACGAGCAGTACTTC.

Many counts were recorded for this clonotype. This chain joins TRBV7-9 and TRBJ2-3, with D uncertain. V shed 0 bases and J shed 2 bases, with 12 bases lying between them. CDR1 and CDR2 from the germline V gene are SEHNR and FQNEAQ (reference sequence). The CDR3 contains 16 residues. As DNA, the CDR3 is TGTGCCAGCAGCTTAGCGGTGACTTTTGACACAGATACGCAGTATTTT. Residues: CASSLAVTFDTDTQYF.

V gene TRBV12-3 or TRBV12-4 combines with J gene TRBJ2-1; TRBD2 aligns across 10 bases. Unmatched junction bases numbered 7, after V lost 2 bases and J lost 9 bases. There are 15 residues in the CDR3. In DNA form, the CDR3 reads TGTGCCAGCAGTTTACGGCTAGCGGGAGTAGCTGAGCAGTTCTTC. Encoded protein: CASSLRLAGVAEQFF.

The chain uses TRBV2 and TRBJ1-4, with D uncertain. Trimming stripped 5 bases from V and 10 bases from J, with 17 bases between. CDR1 and CDR2 (germline): SNHLY, FYNNEI. The CDR3 extends over 14 amino acids. The CDR3 sequence: CASSIGVGLGKLFF. In DNA, the CDR3 is TGTGCCAGCAGTATCGGTGTGGGCCTCGGAAAACTGTTTTTT. The full variable domain, rest sourced from reference TRBV2 and TRBJ1-4, is EPEVTQTPSHQVTQMGQEVILRCVPISNHLYFYWYRQILGQKVEFLVSFYNNEISEKSEIFDDQFSVERPDGSNFTLKIRSTKLEDSAMYFCASSIGVGLGKLFFGSGTQLSVL.

This clonotype was seen repeatedly, ten times or more. The chain combines TRBV7-3 with TRBJ2-2, with D hard to call. The CDR3 is 15 amino acids. Germline V gene sequence: CDR1 SGHTA, CDR2 FQGTGA. V was trimmed by 0 bases and J by 5 bases, leaving 10 bases between them. CDR3 bases: TGTGCCAGCAGCTTAACTAGCCATTTAACCGGGGAGCTGTTTTTT. Residues: CASSLTSHLTGELFF. The variable domain in full, with the rest retrieved from reference TRBV7-3 and TRBJ2-2, is GAGVSQTPSNKVTEKGKYVELRCDPISGHTALYWYRQSLGQGPEFLIYFQGTGAADDSGLPNDRFFAVRPEGSVSTLKIQRTERGDSAVYLCASSLTSHLTGELFFGEGSRLTVL.

A few counts support this clonotype. This chain connects TRBV6-5 to TRBJ2-3; weak D call: TRBD2 (6 bases). V was shortened by 0 bases and J by 0 bases, with 16 bases between the two germline ends. The germline V gene has CDR1 MNHEY and CDR2 SVGAGI. This CDR3 has 18 residues. CDR3 sequence reads: CASSYSIVASGSTDTQYF. DNA of the CDR3: TGTGCCAGCAGTTACTCGATAGTGGCCAGCGGGAGCACAGATACGCAGTATTTT.

The chain joins TRBV28 to TRBJ2-3, with a tentative D call TRBD2 (5 bases). Germline CDR1 is MDHEN and CDR2 is SYDVKM. This CDR3 is 16 amino acids long. The V end lost 5 bases, the J end lost 4 bases, and 19 bases lay between the germline ends. CDR3 loop: CASSPPAYSRADTQYF. The CDR3 bases are TGTGCCAGCAGTCCCCCCGCCTACTCGAGGGCAGATACGCAGTATTTT.

The chain has TRBV7-9 and TRBJ1-2; the D gene is possibly TRBD1 (5 bases). CDR1 and CDR2 (germline): SEHNR, FQNEAQ (reference sequence). Trimming stripped 7 bases from V and 6 bases from J, with 15 bases between. The CDR3 has 13 amino acids. CDR3 loop: CASNPQGLDGYTF. The CDR3, as DNA: TGTGCCAGCAACCCCCAGGGACTGGATGGCTACACCTTC.

This chain joins TRBV18 and TRBJ2-7, with 7 bases aligning to TRBD1. Germline V gives CDR1 KGHSH, CDR2 LQKENI. This CDR3 has 15 amino acids. Trimming took 4 bases from V and 5 from J; bases not matched to a gene: 11. The CDR3 region has the DNA TGTGCCAGCTCACTACCGGGACAGTCTTTGAACGAGCAGTACTTC. Encoded protein: CASSLPGQSLNEQYF.

The V gene is TRBV25-1, the J gene TRBJ1-2; TRBD1 might be the D (6 bases). Deletions cut 1 base from V and 4 bases from J, with 10 bases between. The length of the CDR3 is 14 residues. Germline CDR1 and CDR2: MGHDK and SYGVNS. The CDR3 loop reads CASSELGAAYGYTF. The CDR3 DNA reads TGTGCCAGCAGTGAATTGGGGGCGGCCTATGGCTACACCTTC.